This paragraph reports one T cell receptor (beta chain). Documented treatment: oral pan-JAK inhibitor, 5-10 mg twice daily. Sequencing templates came from extracted RNA that was reverse transcribed into cDNA. The assay was immunoSEQ multiplex PCR, and TCRdb's table has in-frame clones only and misses some. The profile shows over 150,000 clones, 45% to 65% of them singletons. These data originate in a study of CD8+ T cells in alopecia areata. Study details: Treatment with tofacitinib (6 to 18 months) was followed by 6 months off drug.

Germline V gene sequence: CDR1 MNHEY, CDR2 SVGAGI. The CDR3 is 15 amino acids. V shed 5 bases and J shed 1 base, with 13 bases lying between them. Sequenced here: CD4+ T cells sorted from blood, sampled at week 4, from a patient treated with tofacitinib. This clonotype originated in a human donor with alopecia areata. The gene calls are TRBV6-5 and TRBJ2-3; possible D gene TRBD2, 6 bases. The chain's CDR3 is CASSGRGSRTDTQYF. The CDR3 nucleotides read TGTGCCAGCAGTGGACGGGGGAGCCGCACAGATACGCAGTATTTT.